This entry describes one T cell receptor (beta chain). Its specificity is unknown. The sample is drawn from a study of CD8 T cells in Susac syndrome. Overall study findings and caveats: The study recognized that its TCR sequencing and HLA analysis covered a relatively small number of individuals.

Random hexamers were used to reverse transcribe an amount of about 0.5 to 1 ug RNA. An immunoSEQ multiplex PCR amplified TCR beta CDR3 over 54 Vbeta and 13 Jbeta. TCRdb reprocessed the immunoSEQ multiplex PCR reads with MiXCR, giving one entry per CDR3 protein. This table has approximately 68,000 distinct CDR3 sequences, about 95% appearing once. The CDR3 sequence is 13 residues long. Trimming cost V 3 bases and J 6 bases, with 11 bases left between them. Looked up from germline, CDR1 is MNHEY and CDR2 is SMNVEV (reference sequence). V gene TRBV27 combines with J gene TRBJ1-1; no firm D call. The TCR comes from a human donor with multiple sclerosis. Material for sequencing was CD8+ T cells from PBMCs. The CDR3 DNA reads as TGTGCCAGCAGTTTGGAGGGTCAGCCTGAAGCTTTCTTT. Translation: CASSLEGQPEAFF.